The rows below give T cell receptor beta chains drawn from one sample of a study of CD8+ T cells in alopecia areata. The protocol was immunoSEQ multiplex PCR, while the TCRdb copy is restricted to in-frame clones and leaves out a portion. Of fewer than 150,000 clones listed, approximately 60% are singletons. Sequencing was performed on CD4+ T cells sorted from blood. These receptors came from a human donor in good health. CDR3s include the opening cysteine and the closing phenylalanine or tryptophan. The order of the fields is V gene, clone size, D gene, J gene, CDR3 protein, CDR3 DNA. The D gene is left open where the match is weak. Only some rows state a clone size, as once, few, many or a class for expanded clones.

v_gene: TRBV29-1; abundance: few; d_gene: NA; j_gene: TRBJ1-1; CDR3aa: CSATRTGGLNTEAFF; CDR3nt: TGCAGCGCCACCCGGACGGGCGGGTTGAACACTGAAGCTTTCTTT
v_gene: TRBV7-9; abundance: once; d_gene: NA; j_gene: TRBJ1-1; CDR3aa: CASSLDAPTEAFF; CDR3nt: TGTGCCAGCAGCTTAGACGCCCCCACTGAAGCTTTCTTT
v_gene: TRBV7-3; abundance: few; d_gene: TRBD2; j_gene: TRBJ2-3; CDR3aa: CASSLNPVASGGRTDTQYF; CDR3nt: TGTGCCAGCAGCTTAAATCCGGTTGCTAGCGGGGGACGCACAGATACGCAGTATTTT
v_gene: TRBV6-1; abundance: once; d_gene: NA; j_gene: TRBJ2-7; CDR3aa: CASRRQETLSYEQYF; CDR3nt: TGTGCCAGCAGAAGACAGGAAACCCTCTCCTACGAGCAGTACTTC
v_gene: TRBV13; abundance: NA; d_gene: NA; j_gene: TRBJ1-6; CDR3aa: CASSQGTSPLHF; CDR3nt: TGTGCCAGCAGCCAAGGGACTTCACCCCTCCACTTT
v_gene: TRBV29-1; abundance: NA; d_gene: TRBD1; j_gene: TRBJ1-1; CDR3aa: CSVEADRRNTEAFF; CDR3nt: TGCAGCGTTGAGGCGGACAGGAGGAACACTGAAGCTTTCTTT
v_gene: TRBV7-6; abundance: NA; d_gene: NA; j_gene: TRBJ1-6; CDR3aa: CASSQGASNSPLHF; CDR3nt: TGTGCCAGCAGTCAAGGGGCAAGTAATTCACCCCTCCACTTT
v_gene: TRBV29-1; abundance: NA; d_gene: TRBD1; j_gene: TRBJ2-6; CDR3aa: CSVEVTGAGANVLTF; CDR3nt: TGCAGCGTTGAAGTGACAGGGGCGGGGGCCAACGTCCTGACTTTC
v_gene: TRBV30; abundance: NA; d_gene: NA; j_gene: TRBJ1-1; CDR3aa: CAHEPGRSNTEAFF; CDR3nt: TGTGCCCATGAACCGGGTAGGTCGAACACTGAAGCTTTCTTT
v_gene: TRBV29-1; abundance: NA; d_gene: NA; j_gene: TRBJ1-2; CDR3aa: CSVELAGEPSYGYTF; CDR3nt: TGCAGCGTTGAATTGGCAGGGGAGCCTAGTTATGGCTACACCTTC
v_gene: TRBV27; abundance: NA; d_gene: NA; j_gene: TRBJ2-1; CDR3aa: CASSSPAYNEQFF; CDR3nt: TGTGCCAGCAGTTCCCCAGCCTACAATGAGCAGTTCTTC
v_gene: TRBV15; abundance: NA; d_gene: NA; j_gene: TRBJ2-2; CDR3aa: CATSREYSGTGELFF; CDR3nt: TGTGCCACCAGCAGAGAATATTCCGGCACCGGGGAGCTGTTTTTT
v_gene: TRBV7-2; abundance: NA; d_gene: TRBD1; j_gene: TRBJ1-2; CDR3aa: CASSPDRVTYGYTF; CDR3nt: TGTGCCAGCAGCCCTGACAGGGTCACCTATGGCTACACCTTC
v_gene: TRBV2; abundance: NA; d_gene: NA; j_gene: TRBJ2-3; CDR3aa: CASSEDRSTDTQYF; CDR3nt: TGTGCCAGCAGTGAAGACAGAAGCACAGATACGCAGTATTTT
v_gene: TRBV7-7; abundance: NA; d_gene: TRBD2; j_gene: TRBJ2-3; CDR3aa: CASSITSGSTYF; CDR3nt: TGTGCCAGCAGTATTACTAGCGGCTCAACGTATTTT
v_gene: TRBV5-6; abundance: few; d_gene: NA; j_gene: TRBJ1-5; CDR3aa: CASRRSLDSNQPQHF; CDR3nt: TGTGCCAGCAGGCGAAGTCTAGATAGCAATCAGCCCCAGCATTTT
v_gene: TRBV6-5; abundance: few; d_gene: TRBD2; j_gene: TRBJ2-5; CDR3aa: CASSYTGGKTQYF; CDR3nt: TGTGCCAGCAGTTACACGGGGGGAAAGACCCAGTACTTC
v_gene: TRBV5-1; abundance: once; d_gene: NA; j_gene: TRBJ2-5; CDR3aa: CASSLPGNQETQYF; CDR3nt: TGCGCCAGCAGCTTGCCGGGGAACCAAGAGACCCAGTACTTC
v_gene: TRBV29-1; abundance: NA; d_gene: NA; j_gene: TRBJ2-1; CDR3aa: CSANGGWNNEQFF; CDR3nt: TGCAGCGCTAATGGGGGATGGAACAATGAGCAGTTCTTC
v_gene: TRBV5-6; abundance: few; d_gene: NA; j_gene: TRBJ2-5; CDR3aa: CASSLGTSPKETQYF; CDR3nt: TGTGCCAGCAGCTTGGGCACCTCCCCCAAAGAGACCCAGTACTTC
v_gene: TRBV2; abundance: NA; d_gene: NA; j_gene: TRBJ1-1; CDR3aa: CASSRRAGNTEAFF; CDR3nt: TGTGCCAGCAGTCGGAGGGCAGGGAACACTGAAGCTTTCTTT
v_gene: TRBV5-1; abundance: NA; d_gene: NA; j_gene: TRBJ2-6; CDR3aa: CASSPPWGSGANVLTF; CDR3nt: TGCGCCAGCAGTCCGCCGTGGGGCTCTGGGGCCAACGTCCTGACTTTC
v_gene: TRBV29-1; abundance: NA; d_gene: NA; j_gene: TRBJ2-3; CDR3aa: CSCSGTSYTDTQYF; CDR3nt: TGCAGCTGCTCCGGGACAAGCTACACAGATACGCAGTATTTT
v_gene: TRBV2; abundance: NA; d_gene: TRBD2; j_gene: TRBJ2-3; CDR3aa: CASSAPSAGGADTQYF; CDR3nt: TGTGCCAGCAGTGCCCCCTCCGCGGGGGGGGCAGATACGCAGTATTTT
v_gene: TRBV19; abundance: NA; d_gene: NA; j_gene: TRBJ1-5; CDR3aa: CASSIAVANQPQHF; CDR3nt: TGTGCCAGTAGTATTGCGGTAGCAAATCAGCCCCAGCATTTT
v_gene: TRBV15; abundance: many; d_gene: NA; j_gene: TRBJ2-5; CDR3aa: CATSRDRETQYF; CDR3nt: TGTGCCACCAGCAGAGATAGAGAGACCCAGTACTTC
v_gene: TRBV6-1; abundance: NA; d_gene: NA; j_gene: TRBJ2-3; CDR3aa: CASRESGTWSTDTQYF; CDR3nt: TGTGCCAGCAGGGAATCCGGGACTTGGAGCACAGATACGCAGTATTTT
v_gene: TRBV4-1; abundance: once; d_gene: NA; j_gene: TRBJ2-3; CDR3aa: CASGIAGTDTQYF; CDR3nt: TGCGCCAGCGGGATAGCGGGCACAGATACGCAGTATTTT
v_gene: TRBV29-1; abundance: NA; d_gene: NA; j_gene: TRBJ1-1; CDR3aa: CSVARGNTEAFF; CDR3nt: TGCAGCGTTGCACGGGGGAACACTGAAGCTTTCTTT
v_gene: TRBV5-1; abundance: NA; d_gene: NA; j_gene: TRBJ2-3; CDR3aa: CASSFMGTDTQYF; CDR3nt: TGCGCCAGCAGCTTCATGGGCACAGATACGCAGTATTTT
v_gene: TRBV20-1; abundance: few; d_gene: NA; j_gene: TRBJ1-1; CDR3aa: CSARGGGEAFF; CDR3nt: TGCAGTGCTAGAGGGGGGGGTGAAGCTTTCTTT
v_gene: TRBV29-1; abundance: few; d_gene: TRBD1; j_gene: TRBJ2-7; CDR3aa: CSVVGQGDDEQYF; CDR3nt: TGCAGCGTCGTCGGACAGGGAGACGACGAGCAGTACTTC
v_gene: TRBV19; abundance: NA; d_gene: NA; j_gene: TRBJ2-4; CDR3aa: CASTQGAKNIQYF; CDR3nt: TGTGCCAGTACCCAGGGAGCCAAAAACATTCAGTACTTC
v_gene: TRBV5-1; abundance: NA; d_gene: NA; j_gene: TRBJ2-4; CDR3aa: CASSPGGGAKNIQYF; CDR3nt: TGCGCCAGCAGCCCCGGAGGGGGAGCCAAAAACATTCAGTACTTC
v_gene: TRBV7-8; abundance: few; d_gene: NA; j_gene: TRBJ2-5; CDR3aa: CATRGPKETQYF; CDR3nt: TGTGCCACCAGAGGTCCCAAAGAGACCCAGTACTTC
v_gene: TRBV27; abundance: NA; d_gene: NA; j_gene: TRBJ1-5; CDR3aa: CASSPRGSGQPQHF; CDR3nt: TGTGCCAGCAGCCCGAGAGGGTCGGGACAGCCCCAGCATTTT
v_gene: TRBV7-8; abundance: NA; d_gene: NA; j_gene: TRBJ2-2; CDR3aa: CASSLDGGELFF; CDR3nt: TGTGCCAGCAGCTTAGACGGCGGGGAGCTGTTTTTT
v_gene: TRBV2; abundance: few; d_gene: TRBD2; j_gene: TRBJ2-4; CDR3aa: CASSRLAGEIAKNIQYF; CDR3nt: TGTGCCAGCAGTAGGTTAGCGGGGGAGATAGCCAAAAACATTCAGTACTTC
v_gene: TRBV4-2; abundance: NA; d_gene: NA; j_gene: TRBJ1-5; CDR3aa: CASSQDTGQPQHF; CDR3nt: TGTGCCAGCAGCCAAGACACAGGGCAGCCCCAGCATTTT
v_gene: TRBV5-4; abundance: NA; d_gene: NA; j_gene: TRBJ1-2; CDR3aa: CASSLVPDYGYTF; CDR3nt: TGTGCCAGCAGCTTGGTTCCGGATTATGGCTACACCTTC
v_gene: TRBV29-1; abundance: NA; d_gene: TRBD1; j_gene: TRBJ2-7; CDR3aa: CSTRDRVSPYEQYF; CDR3nt: TGCAGCACTAGGGACAGGGTATCTCCATACGAGCAGTACTTC
v_gene: TRBV6-6; abundance: NA; d_gene: TRBD1; j_gene: TRBJ1-1; CDR3aa: CATQGQGMAFF; CDR3nt: TGTGCCACCCAAGGACAGGGGATGGCTTTCTTT
v_gene: TRBV30; abundance: NA; d_gene: NA; j_gene: TRBJ1-5; CDR3aa: CAWSLGQLSNQPQHF; CDR3nt: TGTGCCTGGAGTTTAGGACAGTTAAGCAATCAGCCCCAGCATTTT
v_gene: TRBV11-2; abundance: NA; d_gene: NA; j_gene: TRBJ1-5; CDR3aa: CASSLQVGQPQHF; CDR3nt: TGTGCCAGCAGCTTACAGGTCGGTCAGCCCCAGCATTTT
v_gene: TRBV11-2; abundance: many; d_gene: TRBD1; j_gene: TRBJ1-1; CDR3aa: CASSFRQGQNTEAFF; CDR3nt: TGTGCCAGCAGCTTCCGACAGGGCCAGAACACTGAAGCTTTCTTT
v_gene: TRBV30; abundance: NA; d_gene: NA; j_gene: TRBJ1-1; CDR3aa: CAWSVRESAEAFF; CDR3nt: TGTGCCTGGAGTGTACGGGAATCGGCTGAAGCTTTCTTT
v_gene: TRBV18; abundance: NA; d_gene: TRBD2; j_gene: TRBJ2-1; CDR3aa: CASSPGSSGNYNEQFF; CDR3nt: TGTGCCAGCTCACCAGGGTCTAGCGGAAACTACAATGAGCAGTTCTTC